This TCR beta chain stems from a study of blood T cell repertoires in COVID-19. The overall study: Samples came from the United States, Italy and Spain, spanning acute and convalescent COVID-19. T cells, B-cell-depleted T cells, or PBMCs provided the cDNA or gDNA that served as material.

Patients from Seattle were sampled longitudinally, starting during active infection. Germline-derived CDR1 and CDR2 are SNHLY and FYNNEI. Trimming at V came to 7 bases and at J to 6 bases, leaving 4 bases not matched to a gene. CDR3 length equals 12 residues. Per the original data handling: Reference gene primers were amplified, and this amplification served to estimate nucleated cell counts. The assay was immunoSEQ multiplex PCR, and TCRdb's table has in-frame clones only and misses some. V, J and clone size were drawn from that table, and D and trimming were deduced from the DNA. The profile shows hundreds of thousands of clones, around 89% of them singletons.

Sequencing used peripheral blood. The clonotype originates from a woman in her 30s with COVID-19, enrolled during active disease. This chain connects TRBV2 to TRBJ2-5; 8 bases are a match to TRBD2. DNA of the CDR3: TGTGCCAGCAACCGACTAGCGCAGACCCAGTACTTC. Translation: CASNRLAQTQYF.